This is a list of T cell receptor beta chains from one sample in a study of cytomegalovirus exposure and HLA in healthy donors. Data came from immunoSEQ multiplex PCR; TCRdb stores just in-frame clones and leaves some out. The data contain about 180,000 clones, around 77% of them seen just once; the ten biggest clones take up under 2.5%. Sequencing input: PBMCs. The source is a man aged 55 to 70 in good health and CMV-seronegative. Each CDR3 is given with its conserved first and last residue. D genes are given only for firm matches. A clone size is listed for some rows: how often the clone was seen (once, few, many), or a class if it is expanded.

d_call	clone_size	j_call	v_call	cdr3_nt	cdr3_aa
NA	NA	TRBJ2-7	TRBV2	TGTGCCAGCAGTGGAAAAGACTATTCCTACGAGCAGTACTTC	CASSGKDYSYEQYF
TRBD1	NA	TRBJ2-5	TRBV2	TGTGCCAGCAGTATAAGACCCAGCGGACAGGGCGGGACCCAGTACTTC	CASSIRPSGQGGTQYF
TRBD2	NA	TRBJ2-5	TRBV19	TGTGCCAGTAGTATTCTAGCGGGGTCAGGGGCCCAGTACTTC	CASSILAGSGAQYF
NA	few	TRBJ2-7	TRBV11-2	TGTGCCAGCAGCTTAAGTTTGATCGCCTCGGGGGAGCAGTACTTC	CASSLSLIASGEQYF
NA	NA	TRBJ1-1	TRBV5-1	TGCGCCAGCAGCTTGGGGGCAGGGGAACAGGCAGCTTTCTTT	CASSLGAGEQAAFF
NA	NA	TRBJ1-4	TRBV5-4	TGTGCCAGCAGATCCGGGATCGGTGGGGAAAAACTGTTTTTT	CASRSGIGGEKLFF
NA	NA	TRBJ1-2	TRBV6-1	TGTGCCAGCCAGGAACTGACACCCTATGGCTACCCCTTC	CASQELTPYGYPF
TRBD2	NA	TRBJ2-2	TRBV9	TGTGCCAGCAGCCCAGGACTAGCGGGAGGGTCCACCGGGGAGCTGTTTTTT	CASSPGLAGGSTGELFF
NA	NA	TRBJ2-3	TRBV4-2	TGTGCCAGCAGCCAAGAAACAGGAGATACGCAGTATTTT	CASSQETGDTQYF
TRBD1	NA	TRBJ1-2	TRBV4-3	TGCGCCAGCAGCCAGGCGCATACAGGGGGTGCTTATGGCTACCCCTTC	CASSQAHTGGAYGYPF
TRBD1	once	TRBJ1-2	TRBV19	TGTGCCAGCGAGGGACAGGGGAGCTATGGCTACACCTTC	CASEGQGSYGYTF
TRBD1	NA	TRBJ1-1	TRBV5-8	TGTGCCAGCAGCTTGGGGACAGGGCCAATTCTAGCTTTCTTT	CASSLGTGPILAFF
NA	NA	TRBJ1-2	TRBV14	TGTGCCAGCAGCCACACAGGGAGCTATGGCTACACCTTC	CASSHTGSYGYTF
NA	NA	TRBJ1-2	TRBV5-1	TGCGCCAGCAGCTTGGATGTTTCGGGAAACTATGGCTACACCTTC	CASSLDVSGNYGYTF
TRBD1	NA	TRBJ2-5	TRBV7-2	TGTGTCAGCAGCGTTACCGGGACAGGGCAAGAGACCCAGTACTTC	CVSSVTGTGQETQYF
TRBD2	NA	TRBJ2-1	TRBV2	TGTGCCAGCAGGGGTACTAGCGGGGACTACAATGAGCAGTTCTTC	CASRGTSGDYNEQFF
NA	NA	TRBJ1-5	TRBV27	TGTGCCAGCAGTCCGGGGGAAAGCAATCAGCCCCAGCATTTT	CASSPGESNQPQHF
NA	once	TRBJ2-7	TRBV5-1	TGCGCCAGCAGCTTGGGTCAGGGGAGCTACGAGCAGTACTTC	CASSLGQGSYEQYF
NA	NA	TRBJ1-4	TRBV5-4	TGTGCCAGCAGTCTCCTAGACGGGTATAATGAAAAACTGTTTTTT	CASSLLDGYNEKLFF
TRBD1	NA	TRBJ1-2	TRBV6-5	TGTGCCAGCAGTTACCCAGGACAGGGGGCAGACGGCTACACCTTC	CASSYPGQGADGYTF
NA	NA	TRBJ1-5	TRBV6-6	TGTGCCAGCAGGCTAACACAGGGTTCCAATCAGCCCCAGCATTTT	CASRLTQGSNQPQHF
NA	NA	TRBJ1-3	TRBV30	TGTGCCTGGAGTGTACGTAGCTCTGGAAACACCATATATTTT	CAWSVRSSGNTIYF
TRBD2	NA	TRBJ2-1	TRBV4-1	TGCGCCAGCAGCCCAGAGGAAGGGGCACTAGCGGGGGCACACAATGAGCAGTTCTTC	CASSPEEGALAGAHNEQFF
TRBD2	few	TRBJ2-2	TRBV27	TGTGCCAGCAGTCTCCAGGGACTAGCGGGAGGGTACACCGGGGAGCTGTTTTTT	CASSLQGLAGGYTGELFF
NA	NA	TRBJ1-4	TRBV4-2	TGTGCCAGCAGCCAATACCCTCCGGACAGATCAACTAATGAAAAACTGTTTTTT	CASSQYPPDRSTNEKLFF
TRBD1	NA	TRBJ2-1	TRBV5-1	TGCGCCAGCAGCTTGGTCGGTAGGAAGGGACAGGGGGCGTTGATGATGGTCGATGAGCAGTTCTTC	CASSLVGRKGQGALMMVDEQFF
TRBD1	NA	TRBJ1-1	TRBV7-9	TGTGCCAGCAGCCGAGGGGGCAACGCTGAAGCTTTCTTT	CASSRGGNAEAFF
TRBD1	NA	TRBJ1-2	TRBV18	TGTGCCAGCTCACCAAGGGCTGCCGGGACAGGGGATAACTATGGCTACACCTTC	CASSPRAAGTGDNYGYTF
TRBD2	NA	TRBJ2-5	TRBV19	TGTGCCAGTAGTATTGGACTAGAAGGGACCCAGTACTTC	CASSIGLEGTQYF
TRBD1	NA	TRBJ1-1	TRBV7-2	TGTGCCAGCAGTTTAAGGGACAGGGGGCGTCCGGAAGCTTTCTTT	CASSLRDRGRPEAFF
TRBD1	NA	TRBJ1-2	TRBV29-1	TGCAGCGTTGAACTAGGAGGGACAGGGGCGAATTATGGCTACACCTTC	CSVELGGTGANYGYTF
NA	NA	TRBJ1-1	TRBV5-4	TGTGCCAGCAGCACACCCCCGGGGGGGCTTGACACTGAAGCTTTCTTT	CASSTPPGGLDTEAFF
TRBD1	few	TRBJ2-6	TRBV11-2	TGTGCCAGCAGAATCCTAACGGGACAGGGGTCCTCTGGGGCCAACGTCCTGACTTTC	CASRILTGQGSSGANVLTF
TRBD1	NA	TRBJ1-1	TRBV2	TGTGCCAGCAGTACCGGGACAGGATATAGTGAAGCTTTCTTT	CASSTGTGYSEAFF
TRBD1	NA	TRBJ1-4	TRBV7-9	TGTTCCAGCAGCTTAGGGGGACAGGGTAATAATGAAAAACTGTTTTTT	CSSSLGGQGNNEKLFF
NA	once	TRBJ1-3	TRBV5-1	TGCGCCAGCAGCAAATCAGGGTTCTACTCTGGAAACACCATATATTTT	CASSKSGFYSGNTIYF
NA	NA	TRBJ1-5	TRBV19	TGTGCCACCCAAAGCCAAGCCAATCAGCCCCAGCATTTT	CATQSQANQPQHF
TRBD2	NA	TRBJ2-1	TRBV5-1	TGCGCCAGCAGCTTGGGTGCGGCTAGCGGGCCAAATGAGCAGTTCTTC	CASSLGAASGPNEQFF
TRBD2	NA	TRBJ2-3	TRBV28	TGTGCCAGCAGTTGGACTAGCGGGAGCACAGATACGCAGTATTTT	CASSWTSGSTDTQYF
TRBD1	once	TRBJ1-2	TRBV29-1	TGCAGCGTGGACACAGGGGGTAATGGCTACACCTTC	CSVDTGGNGYTF
NA	NA	TRBJ2-5	TRBV2	TGTGCCAGCAGTGAAATGCCAGGGGCGACACTCCAAGAGACCCAGTACTTC	CASSEMPGATLQETQYF